The entry below describes one T cell receptor beta chain. Antigen: not known. Germline-derived CDR1 and CDR2 are LNHDA and SQIVND (reference sequence). Germline trimming cut 8 bases from V and 11 bases from J; bases unmatched to any gene: 16. The CDR3 sequence is 14 residues long. This sample stems from a study of T cell responses to AZD1222 COVID-19 vaccine. Notes on the study in general: Only after the peak T cell response were repertoires sampled. Donors in the cohort were predominantly white British and more often female, and clonal diversity was possibly underestimated. Breadth and depth of Spike-specific TCRs rose after two AZD1222 doses. Targets within unmutated variant regions were reportedly found for nearly half of spike-specific TCRs.

TCRdb's table, derived via immunoSEQ multiplex PCR, lists solely in-frame clones and lacks some. The data contain over 100,000 clones, roughly 84% of them singletons. This sequence was found in an adult in good health. The chain couples TRBV19 to TRBJ1-1, with 8 bases lining up with TRBD1. This specimen consisted of peripheral blood, obtained on day 0 of AZD1222 vaccination. CDR3 DNA: TGTGCCAGTCGCTCCGGACAGGGAAATCGGTGGGCTTTCTTT. As protein: CASRSGQGNRWAFF.